This T cell receptor beta chain was retrieved from a study of blood T cell repertoires in COVID-19. Study summary: The origin of the acute and convalescent COVID-19 samples was the United States, Italy and Spain. T cells, B-cell-depleted T cells, or PBMCs provided the cDNA or gDNA that served as material.

In the original analysis: Estimates of nucleated cell counts were drawn from the amplification of reference gene primers. Some clones are missing from TCRdb's copy, which holds only in-frame ones; the method was immunoSEQ multiplex PCR. V and J calls and clone size are copied from that table; D and trimming were computed from the DNA. This sample yields about 80,000 clones, of which roughly 80% are seen a single time; about 35% belongs to the top ten. The germline V gene encodes CDR1 SEHNR and CDR2 FQNEAQ (reference sequence). The CDR3 has 14 residues. The V and J ends lost 1 base and 7 bases respectively, with 14 bases between them.

Sample: peripheral blood. This clonotype originated in a woman in her sixties or seventies with acute or convalescent COVID-19. V is TRBV7-9 and J is TRBJ2-7; D perhaps matches TRBD2 (6 bases). The CDR3 bases are TGTGCCAGCAGCTTAGGACAGCGGGTGGAAGAGCAGTACTTC. Its protein is CASSLGQRVEEQYF.